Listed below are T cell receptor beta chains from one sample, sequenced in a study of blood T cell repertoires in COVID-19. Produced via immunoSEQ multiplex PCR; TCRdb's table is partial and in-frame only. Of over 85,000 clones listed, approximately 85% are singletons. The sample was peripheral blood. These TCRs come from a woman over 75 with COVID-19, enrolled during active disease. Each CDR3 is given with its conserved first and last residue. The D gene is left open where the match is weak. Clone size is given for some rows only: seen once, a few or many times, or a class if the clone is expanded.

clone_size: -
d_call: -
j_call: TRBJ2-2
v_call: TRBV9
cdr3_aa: CASSGSHTGELFF
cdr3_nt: TGTGCCAGCAGCGGTTCACATACCGGGGAGCTGTTTTTT

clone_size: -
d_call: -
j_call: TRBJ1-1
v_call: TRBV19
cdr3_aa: CASSITGSGTEAFF
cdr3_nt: TGTGCCAGTAGTATCACAGGGTCGGGCACTGAAGCTTTCTTT

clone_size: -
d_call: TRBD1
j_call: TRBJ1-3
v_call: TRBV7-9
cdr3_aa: CASSLDRAGNTIYF
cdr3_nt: TGTGCCAGCAGCCTGGACAGGGCTGGAAACACCATATATTTT

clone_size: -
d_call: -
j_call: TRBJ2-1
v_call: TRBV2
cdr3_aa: CASSRSGIDEQFF
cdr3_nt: TGTGCCAGCAGTCGATCCGGGATCGATGAGCAGTTCTTC

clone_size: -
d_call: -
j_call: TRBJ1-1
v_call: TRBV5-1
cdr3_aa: CASSLDTAGGLSAFF
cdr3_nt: TGCGCCAGCAGCTTGGATACGGCAGGTGGCCTTTCAGCTTTCTTT

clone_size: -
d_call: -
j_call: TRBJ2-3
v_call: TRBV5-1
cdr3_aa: CASSSVLSDTQYF
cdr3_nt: TGCGCCAGCAGCTCGGTACTATCAGATACGCAGTATTTT

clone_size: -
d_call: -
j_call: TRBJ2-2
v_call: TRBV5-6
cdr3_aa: CASSAAGTHTGELFF
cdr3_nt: TGTGCCAGCAGCGCGGCCGGGACTCACACCGGGGAGCTGTTTTTT

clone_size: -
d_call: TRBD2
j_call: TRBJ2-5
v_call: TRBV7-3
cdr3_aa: CASSLGAGVETQYF
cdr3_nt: TGTGCCAGCAGCCTCGGAGCGGGAGTAGAGACCCAGTACTTC

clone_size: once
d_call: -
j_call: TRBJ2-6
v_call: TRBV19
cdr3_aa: CASIGGGGQRPDF
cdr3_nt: TGTGCCAGTATCGGGGGCGGGGGCCAACGTCCTGACTTC

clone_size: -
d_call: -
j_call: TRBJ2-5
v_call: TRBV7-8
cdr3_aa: CASSLTRETQYF
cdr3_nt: TGTGCCAGCAGCCTGACTAGGGAGACCCAGTACTTC

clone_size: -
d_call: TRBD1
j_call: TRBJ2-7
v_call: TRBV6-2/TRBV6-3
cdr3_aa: CASSSNRGSYEQYF
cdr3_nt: TGTGCCAGCAGTTCTAACAGGGGATCCTACGAGCAGTACTTC

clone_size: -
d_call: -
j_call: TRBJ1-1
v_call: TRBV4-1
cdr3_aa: CASSQGRLPNTEAFF
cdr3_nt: TGCGCCAGCAGCCAAGGGCGGTTACCGAACACTGAAGCTTTCTTT

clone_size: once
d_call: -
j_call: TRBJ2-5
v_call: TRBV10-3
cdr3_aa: CAISDGRGEQETQYF
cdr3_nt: TGTGCCATCAGTGATGGGCGGGGCGAACAAGAGACCCAGTACTTC

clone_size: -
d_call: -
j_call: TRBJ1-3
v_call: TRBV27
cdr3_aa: CASSLGRSTGNTIYF
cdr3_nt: TGTGCCAGCAGTTTGGGCAGGTCAACGGGAAACACCATATATTTT

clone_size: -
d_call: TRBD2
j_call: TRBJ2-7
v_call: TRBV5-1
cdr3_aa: CASSLVAGEQYF
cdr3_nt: TGCGCCAGCAGCTTGGTAGCGGGTGAGCAGTACTTC

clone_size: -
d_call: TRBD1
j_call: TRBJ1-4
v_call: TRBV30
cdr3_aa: CAWRPGTGAPHEKLFF
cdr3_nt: TGTGCCTGGAGACCCGGGACAGGGGCGCCGCATGAAAAACTGTTTTTT

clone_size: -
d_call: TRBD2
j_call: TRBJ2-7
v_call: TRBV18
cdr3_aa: CASSTGLAGNYEQYF
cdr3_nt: TGTGCCAGCTCCACCGGGCTAGCGGGAAACTACGAGCAGTACTTC

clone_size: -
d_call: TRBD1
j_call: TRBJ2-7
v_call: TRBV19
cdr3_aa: CASRSTGTGYYEQYF
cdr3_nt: TGTGCCAGTAGAAGCACCGGGACAGGATACTACGAGCAGTACTTC

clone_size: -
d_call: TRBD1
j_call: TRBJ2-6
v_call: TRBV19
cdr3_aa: CASGTGGLSGANVLTF
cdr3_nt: TGTGCCAGTGGGACAGGGGGTCTCTCTGGGGCCAACGTCCTGACTTTC

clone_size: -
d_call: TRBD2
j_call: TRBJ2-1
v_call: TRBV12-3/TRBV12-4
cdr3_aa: CASSSLAGGGQFF
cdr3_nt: TGTGCCAGCAGTTCCTTAGCGGGAGGTGGGCAGTTCTTC

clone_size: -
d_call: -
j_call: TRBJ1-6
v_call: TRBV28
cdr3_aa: CASSLFESSYNSPLHF
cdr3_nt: TGTGCCAGCAGTTTATTCGAGAGCTCCTATAATTCACCCCTCCACTTT

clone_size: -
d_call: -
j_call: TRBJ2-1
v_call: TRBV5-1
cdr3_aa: CASTPTSERDEQFF
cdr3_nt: TGCGCCAGCACCCCGACTAGTGAAAGGGATGAGCAGTTCTTC

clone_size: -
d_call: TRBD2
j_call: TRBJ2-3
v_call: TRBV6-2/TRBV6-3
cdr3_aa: CASSFRTSDSTDTQYF
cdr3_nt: TGTGCCAGCAGTTTCAGGACTAGCGACAGCACAGATACGCAGTATTTT

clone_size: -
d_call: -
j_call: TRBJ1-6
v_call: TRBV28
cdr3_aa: CASSSRTLPYSPLHF
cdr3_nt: TGTGCCAGCAGTTCTCGTACGCTACCTTATTCACCCCTCCACTTT

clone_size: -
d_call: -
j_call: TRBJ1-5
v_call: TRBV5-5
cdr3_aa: CASSLNTGMPQHF
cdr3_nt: TGTGCCAGCAGCTTGAATACGGGGATGCCCCAGCATTTT

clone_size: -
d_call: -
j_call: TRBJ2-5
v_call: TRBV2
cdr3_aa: CASTLFREETQYF
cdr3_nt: TGTGCCAGCACCCTATTCCGGGAAGAGACCCAGTACTTC

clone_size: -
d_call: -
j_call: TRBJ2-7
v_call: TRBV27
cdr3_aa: CASSTIRERYEQYF
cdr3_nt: TGTGCCAGCAGTACCATCCGGGAGAGGTACGAGCAGTACTTC

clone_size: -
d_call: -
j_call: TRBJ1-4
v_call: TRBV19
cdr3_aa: CASKRAGVSSTNEKLFF
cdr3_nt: TGTGCCAGTAAAAGGGCAGGGGTATCCTCAACTAATGAAAAACTGTTTTTT

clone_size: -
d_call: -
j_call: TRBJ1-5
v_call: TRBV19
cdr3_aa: CASSMLTGNQPQHF
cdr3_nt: TGTGCCAGTAGTATGTTAACAGGGAATCAGCCCCAGCATTTT

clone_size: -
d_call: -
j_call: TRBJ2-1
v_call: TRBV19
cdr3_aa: CASRDFLYNEQFF
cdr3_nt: TGTGCCAGTAGAGACTTTCTTTACAATGAGCAGTTCTTC

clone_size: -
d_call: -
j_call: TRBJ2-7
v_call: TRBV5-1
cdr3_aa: CASSLFPGSYEQYF
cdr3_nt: TGCGCCAGCAGCCTATTTCCTGGCTCCTACGAGCAGTACTTC

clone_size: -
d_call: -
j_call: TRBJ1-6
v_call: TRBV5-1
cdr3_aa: CASSSIAQGRKSPLHF
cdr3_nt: TGCGCCAGCAGCTCGATAGCCCAGGGTAGAAAGTCACCCCTCCACTTT

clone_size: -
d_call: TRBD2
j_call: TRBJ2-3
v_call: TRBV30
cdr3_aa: CAWNRRGGTDTQYF
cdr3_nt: TGTGCCTGGAATAGGCGGGGGGGCACAGATACGCAGTATTTT

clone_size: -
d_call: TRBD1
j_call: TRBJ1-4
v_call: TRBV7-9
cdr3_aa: CASSPRQGLDEKLFF
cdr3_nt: TGTGCCAGCAGCCCACGACAGGGTTTGGATGAAAAACTGTTTTTT

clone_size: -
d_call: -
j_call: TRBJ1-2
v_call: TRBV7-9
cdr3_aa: CASSLVAEYGYTF
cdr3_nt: TGTGCCAGCAGCTTAGTAGCAGAATATGGCTACACCTTC

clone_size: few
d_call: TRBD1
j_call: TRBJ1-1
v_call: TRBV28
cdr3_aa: CASFLRDSEAFF
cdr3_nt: TGTGCCAGCTTCCTTCGGGACAGTGAAGCTTTCTTT

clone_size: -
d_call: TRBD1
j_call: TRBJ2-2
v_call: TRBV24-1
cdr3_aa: CATGTGITGELFF
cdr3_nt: TGTGCCACCGGGACAGGGATTACCGGGGAGCTGTTTTTT

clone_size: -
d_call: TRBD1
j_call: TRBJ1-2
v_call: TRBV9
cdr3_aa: CASSPGQGGNYGYTF
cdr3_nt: TGTGCCAGCAGCCCGGGACAGGGCGGTAACTATGGCTACACCTTC

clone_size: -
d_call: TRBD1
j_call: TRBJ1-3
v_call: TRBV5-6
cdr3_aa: CASSPISGTGGGNTIYF
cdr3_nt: TGTGCCAGCAGCCCAATCTCCGGGACAGGGGGTGGAAACACCATATATTTT

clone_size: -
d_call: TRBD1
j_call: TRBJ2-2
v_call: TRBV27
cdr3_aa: CASSRGQGTGELFF
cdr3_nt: TGTGCCAGCAGCAGGGGACAGGGGACCGGGGAGCTGTTTTTT

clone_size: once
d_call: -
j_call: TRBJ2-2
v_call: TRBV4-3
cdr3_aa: CASSQDPPGHLNTGELFF
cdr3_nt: TGCGCCAGCAGCCAAGACCCGCCGGGACACTTGAACACCGGGGAGCTGTTTTTT

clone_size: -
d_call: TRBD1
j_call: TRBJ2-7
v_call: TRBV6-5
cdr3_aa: CASRRTGQGPYEQYF
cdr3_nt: TGTGCCAGCAGACGGACGGGACAGGGTCCCTACGAGCAGTACTTC

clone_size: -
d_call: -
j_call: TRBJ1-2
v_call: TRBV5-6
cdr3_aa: CASSGLTGNYGYTF
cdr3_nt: TGTGCCAGCAGCGGACTGACAGGCAACTATGGCTACACCTTC